The entry that follows covers one T cell receptor beta chain sequence. Antigen: not known. This sample is drawn from a study of cytomegalovirus exposure and HLA in healthy donors. PCR was performed using 60 Vbeta and 13 Jbeta primers. Data came from immunoSEQ multiplex PCR; TCRdb stores just in-frame clones and leaves some out. The sample has some 120,000 clones, roughly 80% seen once; the top ten hold about 8.9%. Study-level results: In a later analysis, at a false discovery rate of 0.05, roughly 18,000 TCR beta sequences were associated with HLA alleles.

The sequenced sample was PBMCs. This receptor was identified in a man aged 30 to 39 in good health and CMV-seropositive.

CDR3 sequence (DNA): TGTGCCAGCAGCGTGGGGGGACTGGGACCAGGAAACACCATATATTTT. It yields the protein CASSVGGLGPGNTIYF. J is TRBJ1-3 and V is TRBV9; tentatively, D is TRBD1 (5 bases). This CDR3 spans 16 amino acids. The germline gives CDR1 SGDLS, CDR2 YYNGEE. The V gene lost 2 bases and the J gene lost 4 bases, with 16 bases spanning the gap.